These T cell receptor beta chains were read from a single sample in a study of Ad26.COV2.S vaccination and SARS-CoV-2 variants. The method was immunoSEQ multiplex PCR; TCRdb's version includes in-frame clones alone and lacks a portion of them. Of about 320,000 clones listed, almost 90% are singletons. Material: peripheral blood, obtained in a trial of Ad26.COV2.S vaccine versus placebo. The receptor set was obtained from a person aged 18 to 65 who received the Ad26.COV2.S COVID-19 vaccine or a placebo. Both conserved end residues are part of each CDR3. A clone size is listed for some rows: how often the clone was seen (once, few, many), or a class if it is expanded.

j_gene: TRBJ2-3
abundance: once
len: 11
v_gene: TRBV20-1
CDR3aa: CSARATDTQYF

j_gene: TRBJ2-1
abundance: .
len: 15
v_gene: TRBV28
CDR3aa: CASEGAGGPGNEQFF

j_gene: TRBJ1-4
abundance: .
len: 13
v_gene: TRBV29-1
CDR3aa: CSATGQGTEKLFF

j_gene: TRBJ1-2
abundance: .
len: 15
v_gene: TRBV4-3
CDR3aa: CASSQDSPANYGYTF

j_gene: TRBJ2-1
abundance: .
len: 14
v_gene: TRBV5-6
CDR3aa: CASSEAWGFDEQFF

j_gene: TRBJ2-3
abundance: .
len: 14
v_gene: TRBV6-4
CDR3aa: CASSESAEADTQYF

j_gene: TRBJ1-1
abundance: .
len: 14
v_gene: TRBV7-8
CDR3aa: CASSLEGAITEAFF

j_gene: TRBJ2-7
abundance: .
len: 15
v_gene: TRBV5-4
CDR3aa: CASSLDRGGEDEQYF

j_gene: TRBJ2-5
abundance: .
len: 15
v_gene: TRBV15
CDR3aa: CATSRTRTQEETQYF

j_gene: TRBJ1-4
abundance: .
len: 16
v_gene: TRBV27
CDR3aa: CASSLLRGGVNEKLFF

j_gene: TRBJ2-7
abundance: .
len: 14
v_gene: TRBV6-2/TRBV6-3
CDR3aa: CASSYPAWGYEQYF

j_gene: TRBJ1-2
abundance: once
len: 12
v_gene: TRBV28
CDR3aa: CATGQGNYGYTF

j_gene: TRBJ2-3
abundance: .
len: 11
v_gene: TRBV2
CDR3aa: CASSNTDTQYF

j_gene: TRBJ2-3
abundance: .
len: 18
v_gene: TRBV5-1
CDR3aa: CASSSGGLAGGSADTQYF

j_gene: TRBJ2-1
abundance: once
len: 15
v_gene: TRBV7-8
CDR3aa: CASTYPGGSVYEQFF

j_gene: TRBJ2-1
abundance: .
len: 13
v_gene: TRBV7-2
CDR3aa: CASSSGLGYEQFF

j_gene: TRBJ1-2
abundance: .
len: 17
v_gene: TRBV28
CDR3aa: CASITPGAHGSWYGYTF

j_gene: TRBJ1-1
abundance: .
len: 13
v_gene: TRBV11-3
CDR3aa: CASSFIPDTEAFF

j_gene: TRBJ2-1
abundance: once
len: 15
v_gene: TRBV5-1
CDR3aa: CASSFDRGVGNEQFF

j_gene: TRBJ2-6
abundance: .
len: 20
v_gene: TRBV11-3
CDR3aa: CASSGSGTAASLSGANVLTF

j_gene: TRBJ1-1
abundance: .
len: 13
v_gene: TRBV18
CDR3aa: CASSPGVSTEAFF

j_gene: TRBJ2-1
abundance: .
len: 14
v_gene: TRBV4-1
CDR3aa: CASSRLTGDNEQFF

j_gene: TRBJ1-2
abundance: .
len: 15
v_gene: TRBV7-8
CDR3aa: CASSLAAGEVNGYTF

j_gene: TRBJ1-2
abundance: .
len: 12
v_gene: TRBV10-3
CDR3aa: CAISDGFYGYTF

j_gene: TRBJ2-5
abundance: .
len: 13
v_gene: TRBV5-1
CDR3aa: CASRQGLDETQYF

j_gene: TRBJ2-7
abundance: .
len: 15
v_gene: TRBV7-9
CDR3aa: CASSYWLIDSDEQYF

j_gene: TRBJ1-1
abundance: once
len: 15
v_gene: TRBV28
CDR3aa: CASSFSGTFGTEAFF

j_gene: TRBJ2-3
abundance: .
len: 13
v_gene: TRBV2
CDR3aa: CASRLTPSDTQYF

j_gene: TRBJ2-7
abundance: .
len: 15
v_gene: TRBV7-8
CDR3aa: CASSLGRGRPYEQYF

j_gene: TRBJ2-2
abundance: medium-sized
len: 13
v_gene: TRBV3-1/TRBV3-2
CDR3aa: CASSQFRTGELFF

j_gene: TRBJ1-1
abundance: .
len: 14
v_gene: TRBV6-5
CDR3aa: CASSYFAGAAEAFF

j_gene: TRBJ2-1
abundance: once
len: 14
v_gene: TRBV13
CDR3aa: CASSLKGGYNEQFF

j_gene: TRBJ1-1
abundance: .
len: 13
v_gene: TRBV6-5
CDR3aa: CASTTHSNTEAFF

j_gene: TRBJ2-1
abundance: .
len: 16
v_gene: TRBV29-1
CDR3aa: CSVEAGQQSSYNEQFF

j_gene: TRBJ1-2
abundance: .
len: 13
v_gene: TRBV19
CDR3aa: CASVTGSNYGYTF

j_gene: TRBJ2-5
abundance: .
len: 17
v_gene: TRBV11-3
CDR3aa: CASSPPLSGWDQETQYF

j_gene: TRBJ1-1
abundance: .
len: 13
v_gene: TRBV7-3
CDR3aa: CASSTGLNTEAFF

j_gene: TRBJ2-4
abundance: .
len: 19
v_gene: TRBV7-5
CDR3aa: CARSLAPAQGAPPEGIQYF

j_gene: TRBJ2-2
abundance: .
len: 14
v_gene: TRBV2
CDR3aa: CASTAGWSTGELFF

j_gene: TRBJ1-1
abundance: .
len: 15
v_gene: TRBV15
CDR3aa: CATSRAGGGNTEAFF

j_gene: TRBJ2-3
abundance: .
len: 14
v_gene: TRBV5-4
CDR3aa: CASSSTGHTDTQYF

j_gene: TRBJ1-1
abundance: once
len: 14
v_gene: TRBV4-1
CDR3aa: CASSPINPGTEAFF

j_gene: TRBJ1-1
abundance: .
len: 14
v_gene: TRBV4-3
CDR3aa: CASSRIGMNTEAFF

j_gene: TRBJ1-5
abundance: .
len: 12
v_gene: TRBV7-9
CDR3aa: CASSASRGAQHF

j_gene: TRBJ2-3
abundance: .
len: 13
v_gene: TRBV5-1
CDR3aa: CASSLHSTDTQYF

j_gene: TRBJ2-5
abundance: .
len: 13
v_gene: TRBV2
CDR3aa: CASSGAGKETQYF

j_gene: TRBJ1-6
abundance: .
len: 15
v_gene: TRBV11-2
CDR3aa: CASSSWTENNSPLHF

j_gene: TRBJ1-5
abundance: .
len: 16
v_gene: TRBV6-2/TRBV6-3
CDR3aa: CASSLWTGLRSQPQHF

j_gene: TRBJ2-1
abundance: few
len: 15
v_gene: TRBV28
CDR3aa: CASSPHHRTVDEQFF

j_gene: TRBJ1-1
abundance: once
len: 15
v_gene: TRBV5-4
CDR3aa: CASSLGGAMNTEAFF

j_gene: TRBJ1-5
abundance: few
len: 13
v_gene: TRBV5-6
CDR3aa: CASSLGLGQPQHF